Below are 22 T cell receptor beta chains sequenced from a single sample in a study of blood T cell repertoires in COVID-19. Data came from immunoSEQ multiplex PCR; TCRdb stores just in-frame clones and leaves some out. The data hold more than 85,000 clones, with around 85% observed a single time. The sample was peripheral blood. These TCRs come from an elderly man with acute or convalescent COVID-19.

The CDR3 nucleotides are TGTGCCAGCAGCTTAGACGGACTGGTCGGGGGCTACACCTTC. It specifies CASSLDGLVGGYTF. The chain links TRBV7-9 to TRBJ1-2; D is undetermined. This CDR3 is 14 amino acids long. Germline V gene sequence: CDR1 SEHNR, CDR2 FQNEAQ (reference sequence). V was clipped by 1 base and J by 8 bases, with 14 bases between them.

This clone was seen just once. The rearrangement uses TRBV6-1 and TRBJ2-3; TRBD2 matches 12 bases. Germline CDR1 and CDR2: MNHNS and SASEGT. The CDR3 extends over 16 amino acids. Losses at the gene ends were 3 bases for V and 3 bases for J; bases not matched to a gene: 4. The CDR3 loop reads CASSDVLAGGTDTQYF. The CDR3 DNA sequence: TGTGCCAGCAGTGACGTACTAGCGGGAGGTACAGATACGCAGTATTTT.

This chain joins TRBV5-1 and TRBJ1-5; possibly TRBD1 for D (6 bases). The CDR3 is made up of 15 amino acids. Germline V CDR1 and CDR2: SGHRS, YFSETQ. V was shortened by 4 bases and J by 4 bases, with 15 bases between the two germline ends. Written as DNA, the CDR3 is TGCGCCAGCAGCCTGGAAGGGGGAAGAAATCAGCCCCAGCATTTT. Translating gives CASSLEGGRNQPQHF.

This clone has a handful of counts. V gene TRBV29-1 combines with J gene TRBJ2-4; 7 positions match TRBD2. J gave up 1 base and V 4 bases, and 4 bases lay outside the gene matches. This CDR3 has 14 amino acids. The V gene's germline CDR1 is SQVTM and CDR2 ANQGSEA. CDR3 DNA sequence: TGCAGCGTTGGCTGGGGGGGGGCCAAAAACATTCAGTACTTC. The encoded protein is CSVGWGGAKNIQYF.

This clone was picked up one time. This chain links TRBV14 with TRBJ2-3; 9 bases agree with TRBD2. This CDR3 spans 16 amino acids. Germline CDR1 SGHDN, CDR2 FVKESK. The V segment lost 0 bases and the J segment 6 bases; nucleotides outside the gene matches: 7. CDR3 nucleotides: TGTGCCAGCAGCCAAGATATACAGACTAGCGGCGATACGCAGTATTTT. Its translation is CASSQDIQTSGDTQYF.

CDR3: CATPQGAEAFF. CDR3 bases: TGTGCCACCCCCCAGGGGGCCGAAGCTTTCTTT. This chain joins TRBV28 and TRBJ1-1, with 8 bases matching TRBD1. There are 11 residues in the CDR3. CDR1 and CDR2 (germline): MDHEN, SYDVKM. V shed 10 bases and J 8 bases; nucleotides not matched to a gene: 6.

The rearrangement links TRBV7-3 to TRBJ1-1; a possible D gene is TRBD1 (5 bases). CDR1 SGHTA and CDR2 FQGTGA come from the germline V gene. This CDR3 region has 13 residues. The V end lost 8 bases, the J end lost 3 bases, and 13 bases lay between the germline ends. The CDR3 reads CASRMTVYTEAFF. CDR3 nucleotide sequence: TGTGCCAGCCGTATGACAGTATACACTGAAGCTTTCTTT.

Details on this clone: This sample includes further DNA sequences coding for the same CDR3. The rearrangement links TRBV7-9 to TRBJ2-3; TRBD2 agrees at 7 bases. Trimming took 11 bases from V and 2 from J; bases not matched to a gene: 7. Germline V gene sequence: CDR1 SEHNR, CDR2 FQNEAQ (reference sequence). The CDR3 sequence is 13 residues long. The CDR3 loop reads CAGRGLDTDTQYF. The CDR3 DNA is TGTGCCGGGAGGGGTCTGGACACAGATACGCAGTATTTT.

This sequence joins TRBV9 and TRBJ2-1; D is unresolved. CDR3 size: 13 residues. The germline V gene has CDR1 SGDLS and CDR2 YYNGEE. Trimming left V 5 bases short and J 10 bases short, with 16 bases between. The CDR3 DNA sequence: TGTGCCAGCAGTGCCTTTGGGCCAGAGGAGCAGTTCTTC. Translating gives CASSAFGPEEQFF.

The V call is TRBV6-5, the J call TRBJ1-1; D gene ambiguous. The germline CDR1 and CDR2 sequences are MNHEY and SVGAGI. The CDR3 extends over 12 amino acids. Trimming pared 7 bases from V and 1 base from J, leaving 7 bases between. CDR3 sequence: CASNLRNTEAFF. The CDR3 nucleotides read TGTGCCAGCAACCTCAGGAACACTGAAGCTTTCTTT.

This chain connects TRBV15 to TRBJ2-7; the D gene is possibly TRBD1 (6 bases). This CDR3 spans 14 amino acids. Trimming shortened V by 0 bases and J by 3 bases, and 9 bases separated the two germline ends. Germline CDR1 LNHNV, CDR2 YYDKDF (reference sequence). The CDR3: CATSREGGGYEQYF. The CDR3 region has the DNA TGTGCCACCAGCAGAGAAGGGGGTGGCTACGAGCAGTACTTC. The variable domain in full, completed from reference TRBV15 and TRBJ2-7, reads DAMVIQNPRYQVTQFGKPVTLSCSQTLNHNVMYWYQQKSSQAPKLLFHYYDKDFNNEADTPDNFQSRRPNTSFCFLDIRSPGLGDTAMYLCATSREGGGYEQYFGPGTRLTVT.

The V and J genes are TRBV7-3 and TRBJ2-3; 10 bases map to TRBD2. V dropped 6 bases and J dropped 1; count of bases not matched to a gene: 1. This CDR3 comprises 14 residues. Germline V lookup: CDR1 SGHTA, CDR2 FQGTGA. The CDR3 DNA follows: TGTGCCAGCAGACTAGCGGGACGCACAGATACGCAGTATTTT. It encodes CASRLAGRTDTQYF. Using reference TRBV7-3 and TRBJ2-3 for the parts outside the CDR3, the full variable domain is GAGVSQTPSNKVTEKGKYVELRCDPISGHTALYWYRQSLGQGPEFLIYFQGTGAADDSGLPNDRFFAVRPEGSVSTLKIQRTERGDSAVYLCASRLAGRTDTQYFGPGTRLTVL.

This clone was counted a single time. The chain is built from TRBV7-9 and TRBJ2-3; TRBD2 aligns across 8 bases. This CDR3 is 15 amino acids long. J was trimmed by 0 bases and V by 2 bases; bases with no gene match: 1. The germline V gene encodes CDR1 SEHNR and CDR2 FQNEAQ (reference sequence). In nucleotides, the CDR3 is TGTGCCAGCAGCTTAAGCGGGGGAAGCACAGATACGCAGTATTTT. Its protein product is CASSLSGGSTDTQYF.

The V and J genes are TRBV6-2 or TRBV6-3 and TRBJ2-7; 11 positions match TRBD1. With 4 bases clipped from V and 4 bases from J, the junction kept 9 bases outside the gene matches. Germline V lookup: CDR1 MNHEY, CDR2 SVGEGT. CDR3 length: 16 amino acids. CDR3 amino acids: CASSSIRDRGTYEQYF. For the CDR3, the DNA is TGTGCCAGCAGTTCAATCCGGGACAGGGGGACTTACGAGCAGTACTTC.

This chain connects TRBV11-2 to TRBJ2-1, with D uncertain. Trimming took 10 bases from V and 0 from J, leaving 4 bases between them. The germline V gene has CDR1 SGHAT and CDR2 FQNNGV. CDR3 length: 11 residues. As DNA, the CDR3 is TGTGCCACCCGCTCCTACAATGAGCAGTTCTTC. Its protein is CATRSYNEQFF.

The rearrangement uses TRBV4-1 and TRBJ1-5, with D unclear. CDR1 and CDR2 (germline): MGHRA, YSYEKL. V was cut by 0 bases and J by 7 bases, with 13 bases left in between. This CDR3 is 15 amino acids long. The CDR3 DNA follows: TGCGCCAGCAGCCAAGATAGAGGAGGGATACAGCCCCAGCATTTT. As protein: CASSQDRGGIQPQHF.

The count of this clone is one. The V and J genes are TRBV5-3 and TRBJ2-2; TRBD2 matches 11 bases. TRBV5-3 is an open reading frame, and its role is uncertain. CDR3 length: 16 residues. V trimming: 3 bases; J trimming: 0 bases; junction bases outside the gene matches: 1. The CDR3 DNA reads as TGTGCCAGAAGCTATAGCGGGAGGGCGAACACCGGGGAGCTGTTTTTT. Its protein product is CARSYSGRANTGELFF.

V gene TRBV6-4 combines with J gene TRBJ2-3; maybe TRBD2 (6 bases). With 3 bases removed from V and 4 bases from J, the gap between germline ends came to 14 bases. There are 15 residues in the CDR3. The germline V gene has CDR1 MRHNA and CDR2 SNTAGT. The CDR3 coding sequence is TGTGCCAGCAGTGAGGGCGGGATTGCAGCAGATACGCAGTATTTT. Its translation: CASSEGGIAADTQYF.

J is TRBJ1-4 and V is TRBV5-1; 8 bases line up with TRBD1. CDR1 and CDR2 (germline): SGHRS, YFSETQ. V lost 4 bases, J lost 14 bases, and 13 bases stayed unmatched. The CDR3 sequence is 14 residues long. The CDR3 coding sequence is TGCGCCAGCAGCCCGGGGCAGGGGGCCCGGTGGCTGTTTTTT. Amino acids: CASSPGQGARWLFF.

The rearrangement uses TRBV7-8 and TRBJ2-2, with TRBD2 identical over 9 bases. This CDR3 comprises 16 residues. J lost 6 bases, V lost 4 bases, and 9 bases had no gene match. CDR1 SGHVS and CDR2 FQNEAQ come from the germline V gene. CDR3 DNA: TGTGCCAGCAGCTCTACAATAGCGGGAGACCCCGGGGAGCTGTTTTTT. This encodes CASSSTIAGDPGELFF.

The chain carries TRBV27 and TRBJ1-2; tentatively, D is TRBD1 (5 bases). Germline lookup yields CDR1 MNHEY and CDR2 SMNVEV (reference sequence). Trimming took 2 bases from V and 0 from J, leaving 10 bases between them. The CDR3 contains 15 residues. The chain's CDR3 is CASSLAGLTNYGYTF. The CDR3 DNA is TGTGCCAGCAGTTTAGCAGGGCTCACTAACTATGGCTACACCTTC.

This clone was seen a handful of times. The rearrangement links TRBV6-2 or TRBV6-3 to TRBJ2-7, with TRBD2 identical over 8 bases. V lost 5 bases, J lost 0 bases, and 3 bases stayed unmatched. The germline CDR1 and CDR2 sequences are MNHEY and SVGEGT. The CDR3 spans 14 residues. CDR3 protein: CASSVSGISYEQYF. CDR3 coding DNA: TGTGCCAGCAGTGTTAGCGGGATCTCCTACGAGCAGTACTTC.